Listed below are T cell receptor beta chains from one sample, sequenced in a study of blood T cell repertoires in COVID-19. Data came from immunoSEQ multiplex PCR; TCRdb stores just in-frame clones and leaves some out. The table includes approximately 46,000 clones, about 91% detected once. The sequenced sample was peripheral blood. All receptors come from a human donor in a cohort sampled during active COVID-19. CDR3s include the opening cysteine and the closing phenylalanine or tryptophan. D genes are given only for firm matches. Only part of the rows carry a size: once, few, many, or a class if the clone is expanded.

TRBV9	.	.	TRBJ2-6	TGTGCCAGCAGCGTAGCTGGGGCAGACTCTGGGGCCAACGTCCTGACTTTC	CASSVAGADSGANVLTF
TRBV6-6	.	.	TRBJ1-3	TGTGCCAGCAACCCTAGGTCCGGCGACTCTGGAAACACCATATATTTT	CASNPRSGDSGNTIYF
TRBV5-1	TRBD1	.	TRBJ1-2	TGCGCCAGCAGCTTGGACAGGGGGGGAGCTAACTATGGCTACACCTTC	CASSLDRGGANYGYTF
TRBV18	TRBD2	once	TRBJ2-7	TGTGCCAGCTCCACCAGCGGGACCTCCTACGAGCAGTACTTC	CASSTSGTSYEQYF
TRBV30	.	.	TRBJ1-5	TGTGCCTGGAGTGCCCGAACGGGCAATCAGCCCCAGCATTTT	CAWSARTGNQPQHF
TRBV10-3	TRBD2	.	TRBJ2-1	TGTGCCATCAGTGGGTGGAAAGCGGGGTCCTACAATGAGCAGTTCTTC	CAISGWKAGSYNEQFF
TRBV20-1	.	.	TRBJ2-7	TGCAGTGCTATAACTAGAAACGAGCAGTACTTC	CSAITRNEQYF
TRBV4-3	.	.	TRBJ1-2	TGCGCCAGCAGCCAAGAATTGCAGGGTGTCTATGGCTACACCTTC	CASSQELQGVYGYTF
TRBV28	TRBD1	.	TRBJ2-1	TGTGCCAGCAGTCCCCCCCCAGGGGGAGAATCCGGCAATGAGCAGTTCTTC	CASSPPPGGESGNEQFF
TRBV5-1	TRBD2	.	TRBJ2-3	TGCGCCAGCACCCGGACTAGCGGGGCGAGCACAGATACGCAGTATTTT	CASTRTSGASTDTQYF
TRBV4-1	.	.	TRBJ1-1	TGCGCCAGCAGCCACGAGGGTAGAGGAGCTTTCTTT	CASSHEGRGAFF
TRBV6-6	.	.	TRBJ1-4	TGTGCCAGCAGTTCCCGACCCGGCACAGTGGGACTGTTTTTT	CASSSRPGTVGLFF
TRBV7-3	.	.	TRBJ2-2	TGTGCCAGCAGCCCTTACACCGGGGAGCTGTTTTTT	CASSPYTGELFF
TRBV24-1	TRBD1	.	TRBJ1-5	TGTGCCGCAGGGACAGGGCAGGCTCAGCCCCAGCATTTT	CAAGTGQAQPQHF
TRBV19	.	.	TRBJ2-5	TGTGCCAGTAGTACCCCTACAGGGGAGACCCAGTACTTC	CASSTPTGETQYF
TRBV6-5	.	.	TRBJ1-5	TGTGCCAGCGGGACTGATCCCAATCAGCCCCAGCATTTT	CASGTDPNQPQHF
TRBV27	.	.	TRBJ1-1	TGTGCCAGCAGTATGACACGGAACACTGAAGCTTTCTTT	CASSMTRNTEAFF
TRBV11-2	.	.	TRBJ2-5	TGTGCCAGCAGCCGCATAGAGGGGGCCCAGTACTTC	CASSRIEGAQYF
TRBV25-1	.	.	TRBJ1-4	TGTGCCAGCAGTGAACAGGGCGGTGATGAAAAACTGTTTTTT	CASSEQGGDEKLFF
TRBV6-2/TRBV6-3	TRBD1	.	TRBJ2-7	TGTGCCAGCAGTTCCGCACCAGGACAGGGACCCTACGAGCAGTACTTC	CASSSAPGQGPYEQYF